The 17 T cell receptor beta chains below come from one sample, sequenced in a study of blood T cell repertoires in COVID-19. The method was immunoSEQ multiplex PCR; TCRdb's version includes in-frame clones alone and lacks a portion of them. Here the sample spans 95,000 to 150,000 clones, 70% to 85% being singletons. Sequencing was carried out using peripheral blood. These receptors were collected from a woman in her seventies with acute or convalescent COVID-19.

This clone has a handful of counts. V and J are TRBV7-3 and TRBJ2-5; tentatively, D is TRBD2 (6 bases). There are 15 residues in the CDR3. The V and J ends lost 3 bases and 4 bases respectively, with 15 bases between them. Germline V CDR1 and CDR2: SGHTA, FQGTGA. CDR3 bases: TGTGCCAGCAGCTTTTCTTCGGGGACTGTAGAGACCCAGTACTTC. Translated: CASSFSSGTVETQYF.

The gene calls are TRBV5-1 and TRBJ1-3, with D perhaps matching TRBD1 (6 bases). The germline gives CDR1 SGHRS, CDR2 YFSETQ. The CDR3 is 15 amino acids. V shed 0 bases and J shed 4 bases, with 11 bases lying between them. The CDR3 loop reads CASSLVTGLGNTIYF. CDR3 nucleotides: TGCGCCAGCAGCTTGGTTACAGGGCTCGGAAACACCATATATTTT.

As DNA, the CDR3 is TGCGCCAGCAGCCCTCGCGGGGCGGGTCCAGAGACCCAGTACTTC. Translating gives CASSPRGAGPETQYF. The chain employs TRBV5-1 and TRBJ2-5; TRBD2 might be the D (6 bases). V lost 4 bases and J lost 4, with 17 bases in between. CDR3 size: 15 residues. Germline CDR1 reads SGHRS; CDR2 reads YFSETQ.

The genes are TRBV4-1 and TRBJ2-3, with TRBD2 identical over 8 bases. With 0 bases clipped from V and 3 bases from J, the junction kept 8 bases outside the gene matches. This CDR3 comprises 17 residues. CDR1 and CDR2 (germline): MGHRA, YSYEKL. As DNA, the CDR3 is TGCGCCAGCAGCCAAGATCGGGGCGGGGGGAGGACAGATACGCAGTATTTT. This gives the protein CASSQDRGGGRTDTQYF.

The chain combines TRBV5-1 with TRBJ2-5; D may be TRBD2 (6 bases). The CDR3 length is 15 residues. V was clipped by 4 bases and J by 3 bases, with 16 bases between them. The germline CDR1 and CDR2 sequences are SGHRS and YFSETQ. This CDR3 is CASSHDGGSEETQYF. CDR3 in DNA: TGCGCCAGCAGCCATGACGGGGGATCCGAAGAGACCCAGTACTTC.

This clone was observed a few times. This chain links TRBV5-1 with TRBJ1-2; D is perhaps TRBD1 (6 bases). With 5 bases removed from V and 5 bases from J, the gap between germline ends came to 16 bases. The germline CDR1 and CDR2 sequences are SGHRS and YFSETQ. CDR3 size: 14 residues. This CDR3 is CASSPVGARYGYTF. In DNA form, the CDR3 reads TGCGCCAGCAGTCCGGTGGGGGCCCGATATGGCTACACCTTC.

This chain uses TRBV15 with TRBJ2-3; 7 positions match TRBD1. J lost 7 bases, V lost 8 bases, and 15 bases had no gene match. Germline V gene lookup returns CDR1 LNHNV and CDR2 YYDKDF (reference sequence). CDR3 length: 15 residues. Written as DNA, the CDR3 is TGTGCCACCGAGATTCCGGGACAGCGTACGAATACGCAGTATTTT. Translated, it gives CATEIPGQRTNTQYF.

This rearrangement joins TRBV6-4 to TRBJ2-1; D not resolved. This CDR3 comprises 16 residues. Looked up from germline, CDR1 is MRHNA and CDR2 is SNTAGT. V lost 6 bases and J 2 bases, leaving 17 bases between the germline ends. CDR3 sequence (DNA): TGTGCCAGCAGCGCCGCTCAGACAAAACCCTACAATGAGCAGTTCTTC. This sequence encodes CASSAAQTKPYNEQFF.

The CDR3 region has the DNA TGTGCCAGCAGCTTGGCTAGCGGAGAGACCCAGTACTTC. Protein: CASSLASGETQYF. V is TRBV5-6 and J is TRBJ2-5, with 7 bases identical to TRBD2. With V trimmed by 0 bases and J by 4 bases, 0 bases remained unmatched. The CDR3 contains 13 residues. Germline CDR1 SGHDT, CDR2 YYEEEE.

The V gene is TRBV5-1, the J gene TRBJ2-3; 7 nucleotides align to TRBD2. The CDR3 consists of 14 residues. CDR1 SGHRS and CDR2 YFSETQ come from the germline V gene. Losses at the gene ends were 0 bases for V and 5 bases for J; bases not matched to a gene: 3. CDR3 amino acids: CASSLGGGGDTQYF. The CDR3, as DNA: TGCGCCAGCAGCTTGGGAGGCGGGGGAGATACGCAGTATTTT.

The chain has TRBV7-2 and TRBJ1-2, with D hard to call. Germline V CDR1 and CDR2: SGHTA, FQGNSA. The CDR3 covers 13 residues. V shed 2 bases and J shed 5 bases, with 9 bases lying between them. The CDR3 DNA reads TGTGCCAGCAGCTTACTGACTCAGTATGGCTACACCTTC. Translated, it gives CASSLLTQYGYTF.

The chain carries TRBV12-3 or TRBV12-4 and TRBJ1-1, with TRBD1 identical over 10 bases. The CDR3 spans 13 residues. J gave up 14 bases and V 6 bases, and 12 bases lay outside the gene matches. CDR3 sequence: CASSLTGGGHYFF. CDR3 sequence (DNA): TGTGCCAGCAGCCTGACAGGGGGCGGTCATTACTTCTTT.

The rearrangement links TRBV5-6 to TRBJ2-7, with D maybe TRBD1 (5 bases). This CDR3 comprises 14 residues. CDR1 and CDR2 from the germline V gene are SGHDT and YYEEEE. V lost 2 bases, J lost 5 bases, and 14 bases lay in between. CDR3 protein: CASSFRQGSDEQYF. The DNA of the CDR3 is TGTGCCAGCAGCTTTCGCCAGGGAAGTGACGAGCAGTACTTC. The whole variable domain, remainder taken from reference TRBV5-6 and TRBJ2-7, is DAGVTQSPTHLIKTRGQQVTLRCSPKSGHDTVSWYQQALGQGPQFIFQYYEEEERQRGNFPDRFSGHQFPNYSSELNVNALLLGDSALYLCASSFRQGSDEQYFGPGTRLTVT.

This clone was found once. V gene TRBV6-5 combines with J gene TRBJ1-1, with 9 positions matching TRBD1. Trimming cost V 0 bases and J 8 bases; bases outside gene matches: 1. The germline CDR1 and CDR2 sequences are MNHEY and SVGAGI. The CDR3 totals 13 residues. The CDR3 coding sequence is TGTGCCAGCAGTTACTCGGGGACAGGGGAAGCTTTCTTT. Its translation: CASSYSGTGEAFF.

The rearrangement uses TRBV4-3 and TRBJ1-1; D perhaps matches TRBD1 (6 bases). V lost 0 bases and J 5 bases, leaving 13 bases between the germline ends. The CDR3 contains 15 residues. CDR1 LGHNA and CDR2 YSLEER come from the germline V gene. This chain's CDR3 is CASSQEPRGGTEAFF. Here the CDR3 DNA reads TGCGCCAGCAGCCAAGAACCCAGGGGCGGGACTGAAGCTTTCTTT.

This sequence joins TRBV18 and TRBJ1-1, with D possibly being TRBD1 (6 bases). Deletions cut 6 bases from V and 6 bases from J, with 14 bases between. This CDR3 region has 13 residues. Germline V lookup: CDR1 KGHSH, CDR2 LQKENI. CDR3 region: CASSTDSLAEAFF. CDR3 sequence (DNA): TGTGCCAGCTCTACGGACAGTTTGGCTGAAGCTTTCTTT.

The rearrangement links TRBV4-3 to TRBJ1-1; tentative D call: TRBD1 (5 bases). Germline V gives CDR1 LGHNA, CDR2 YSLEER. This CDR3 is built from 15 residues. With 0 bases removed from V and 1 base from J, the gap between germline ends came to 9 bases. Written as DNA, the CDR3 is TGCGCCAGCAGCCAAGAGCTGGGGCAGAACACTGAAGCTTTCTTT. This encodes CASSQELGQNTEAFF.